This TCR beta chain comes out of a study of blood T cell repertoires in COVID-19. Study summary: Sites in the United States, Italy and Spain provided acute and convalescent COVID-19 samples. Nucleic acid was either cDNA or gDNA, and it came from T cells, B-cell-depleted T cells, or PBMCs.

Assay used: immunoSEQ multiplex PCR; TCRdb lists only in-frame clones, some missing. This table holds under 450,000 clones, just over 90% found once. CDR1 is SGHTA, CDR2 FQGNSA, per germline. J gave up 1 base and V 6 bases, and 2 bases lay outside the gene matches. The CDR3 extends over 15 amino acids. The rearrangement uses TRBV7-2 and TRBJ2-5, with 13 nucleotides matching TRBD2. Sequencing was performed on PBMCs or T cells enriched from blood (not recorded which). This clonotype was sampled from a woman aged 40 to 49 who had been exposed to COVID-19. The CDR3 DNA reads TGTGCCAGCAGTCGGACTAGCGGGAGCCAAGAGACCCAGTACTTC. As protein: CASSRTSGSQETQYF.